This TCR beta chain appears in the sequencing data of a study of blood T cells in healthy people across ages. Trimming took off 6 bases at V and 7 bases at J, with 19 bases between the two ends. The V gene's germline CDR1 is MNHEY and CDR2 SMNVEV (reference sequence). The CDR3 runs 15 residues. Individuals who donated were healthy Caucasians from Russia aged roughly 6 to 90. Total RNA, at least 5 micrograms per sample, came from PBMCs. General study points: Observed TCR beta diversity per million T cells went down as age went up. This fall followed a roughly linear course with age. The long-lived group displayed more naive CD4+ cells, plus higher diversity, than the aged donors did.

Points on this clonotype: Its antigen is not identified.

Using a J-beta primer mix together with a sample-barcoded 5' primer, a second PCR was run for roughly 6 to 11 cycles. MiXCR, applied by TCRdb to the 5' RACE reads, yields one record per CDR3 protein. The profile shows 1.8 million or so distinct CDR3 sequences, approximately 39% of them singletons. The TCR was taken from a human donor in good health. The sequenced material came from blood. The chain uses TRBV27 and TRBJ1-5; D may be TRBD1 (5 bases). In nucleotides, the CDR3 is TGTGCCAGCAGAAGGGGCGGGGAAGGGATACAGCCCCAGCATTTT. Protein sequence: CASRRGGEGIQPQHF.